This T cell receptor (beta chain) was retrieved from a study of T cells after yellow fever vaccination. MiXCR, applied by TCRdb to the 5' RACE reads, yields one record per CDR3 protein. The sample carries hundreds of thousands of distinct CDR3 sequences, about 12% recorded once. Points on this clonotype: The antigen is not known.

Study outcomes and limitations: A limited proportion of clonotypes was detected within both the CD4 and CD8 compartments.

The TCR originated in a man aged 25-45 years who received the YFV17D yellow fever vaccine. Material: PBMCs, obtained on the day of the yellow fever booster vaccination.

The CDR3 sequence is CASSPFENTEAFF. The DNA for the CDR3 is TGTGCCAGCAGTCCCTTCGAGAACACTGAAGCTTTCTTT. The V call is TRBV6-5, the J call TRBJ1-1; D is undetermined. The CDR3 extends over 13 amino acids. V was clipped by 5 bases and J by 1 base, with 8 bases between them. The germline gives CDR1 MNHEY, CDR2 SVGAGI.